Reported below is one T cell receptor (beta chain). This record belongs to a study of blood T cell repertoires in COVID-19. For the study at large: The United States, Italy and Spain supplied acute and convalescent COVID-19 samples.

As processed by the authors: Amplification of reference gene primers provided the estimated nucleated cell counts. This table comes from immunoSEQ multiplex PCR, and its TCRdb copy is limited to in-frame clones, with some not included. V, J and clone size are taken as reported in that table, and D and trimming were inferred from the DNA itself. The sample has more than 200,000 clones, roughly 89% seen once. Germline loops: CDR1 MDHEN, CDR2 SYDVKM. This CDR3 region has 12 residues. The germline V and J ends were trimmed by 11 bases and 3 bases, with 11 bases remaining between them. The clonotype originates from a woman aged 25 to 39 who had recovered from COVID-19. Material for sequencing was PBMCs or T cells enriched from blood (not recorded which). The J gene is TRBJ1-5, the V gene TRBV28; no reliable D call. The CDR3 protein is CAHREDNQPQHF. The CDR3, as DNA: TGTGCCCACCGGGAAGACAATCAGCCCCAGCATTTT.